This T cell receptor beta chain was observed in a study of T cell responses to AZD1222 COVID-19 vaccine (dated by TCRdb to about 2021). About the investigation overall: A total of under 250 trial participants underwent TCR sequencing, of whom about 210 had received two doses of AZD1222 and around 25 had received two doses of the MenACWY control vaccine. Enrollment into the trials was organized by age into subgroups of 18-55, 56-69 and 70-plus years, and those subgroups contained approximately 160, 26 and 62 TCR-sequenced participants, respectively. The investigation overall reported the following: In the small 56-69-year group, the increase in depth fell short of significance, most likely because of low power. Participants were mostly white British, with more females than males. The authors suggested clonal diversity may have been underestimated. Vaccine-associated CD4 TCRs spanned the whole spike protein, with dominant responses in regions 160-218 and 743-854. Conclusions about previously exposed vaccinees are limited because only six or seven AZD1222 recipients were SARS-CoV-2 seropositive at baseline. Because no day 14 peak-response samples were available, the repertoires could be characterized only after the peak T cell response. After two AZD1222 doses, spike-specific TCR breadth and depth were significantly higher than at day 0 and than in MenACWY recipients. Epitopes outside the regions mutated in the B.1.351 and B.1.1.7 variants were reportedly recognized by nearly half of the unique spike-specific TCRs.

The sample's time point label is to be understood as: baseline before first vaccination. The treatment or condition label here, explained by the study, means: meningococcal conjugate vaccine given as trial control. Samples from vaccinated people were obtained from the UK trials COV001 and COV002, which included a single-blind randomized controlled phase 2/3 trial of AZD1222 (ChAdOx1 nCoV-19) in healthy adults. For TCRbeta chain sequencing, PBMC samples from trial participants were taken at day 0 and at day 28 after the second dose. The CDR3 regions of human TCRbeta chains were subjected to immunosequencing. In the authors' own workflow: TCRs in the repertoires were compared against a reference library of SARS-CoV-2-specific TCRs that had been generated with the MIRA antigen-specificity platform. Breadth was defined as the fraction of unique TCRs that were SARS-CoV-2-associated. Depth was defined as the fraction of total T cells that were SARS-CoV-2-associated. Using the MIRA data, each spike-specific TCR was assigned both to the spike region to which the TCR was reactive and to a CD4 or CD8 class. Log10-transformed breadth and depth values were compared by one-way ANOVA with Sidak's multiple comparisons tests. Drawn from immuneACCESS, this table holds only the in-frame rearrangements with V and J called that TCRdb kept. Clones are partly lost; checked studies trace under half to an unresolved V gene and leave the rest unexplained. From that table come the V and J calls and clone size; the DNA was used to work out D and trimming. This sample has about 79,000 clones in its table, and just over 90% of those were observed once. The top ten clones comprise approximately 6.5% of the sample.

This clone has just one count. Its antigen is still unknown. There are no base qualities to consult, and no much larger clone falls within one base. This specimen consisted of peripheral blood, obtained on day 0 of MenACWY control vaccination. This clonotype originated in an adult in good health.

The DNA sequence is as follows: TGTGCCAGCTCACCAGACGGGCCTCAGCCCCAGCATTTT. It is translated as CASSPDGPQPQHF. The chain is assembled from TRBV18 and TRBJ1-5, with the D gene call left open. The germline V gene sets CDR1 to KGHSH and CDR2 to LQKENI. V and J lose 2 bases and 6 bases, and a span of 8 bases separates them. Spanning cysteine to phenylalanine, the CDR3 consists of 13 amino acids. Just CDR3 DNA is preserved here, 39 bases in frame from base 1.